The 10 T cell receptor beta chains reported below all come from one sample, sequenced in a study of PD-L1 blockade in urothelial cancer. Some clones are missing from TCRdb's copy, which holds only in-frame ones; the method was immunoSEQ multiplex PCR. The repertoire holds about 100,000 clones, with 91% as singletons. The source was PBMCs, collected around atezolizumab (anti-PD-L1) treatment. These receptors all come from a woman of 80 years or more with urothelial cancer.

The V and J genes are TRBV5-1 and TRBJ2-1; TRBD2 matches 8 bases. With V trimmed by 2 bases and J by 6 bases, 10 bases remained unmatched. The germline V gene encodes CDR1 SGHRS and CDR2 YFSETQ. The CDR3 is 16 amino acids. CDR3: CASSFFGRGSGNEQFF. The CDR3 nucleotides read TGCGCCAGCAGCTTTTTCGGGAGGGGGAGTGGCAATGAGCAGTTCTTC.

J is TRBJ1-1 and V is TRBV7-3; D gene unclear. CDR1 is SGHTA, CDR2 FQGTGA, per germline. With 5 bases removed from V and 1 base from J, the gap between germline ends came to 11 bases. This CDR3 is 14 amino acids long. CDR3 in DNA: TGTGCCAGCAGCCCCAATTCCGGGAACACTGAAGCTTTCTTT. Encoded protein: CASSPNSGNTEAFF.

The J gene is TRBJ1-5, the V gene TRBV4-1, with 7 bases aligning to TRBD1. There are 15 residues in the CDR3. After removal of 1 base from V and 5 bases from J, the junction contained 5 bases not matched to a gene. Per the germline V gene, CDR1 is MGHRA and CDR2 is YSYEKL. The CDR3 reads CASSQGHRGYQPQHF. Here the CDR3 DNA reads TGCGCCAGCAGCCAAGGTCACAGGGGTTATCAGCCCCAGCATTTT.

J is TRBJ2-4 and V is TRBV19, with TRBD2 matching 7 bases. V was clipped by 5 bases and J by 0 bases; unmatched bases: 19. From germline, CDR1 is LNHDA and CDR2 SQIVND (reference sequence). This CDR3 has 20 residues. CDR3 amino acids: CASSVDSSGNSAVAKNIQYF. The DNA of the CDR3 is TGTGCCAGTAGTGTCGACTCGAGCGGGAATTCTGCGGTAGCCAAAAACATTCAGTACTTC.

The chain employs TRBV28 and TRBJ1-5; D is uncertain. V was pared by 5 bases and J by 4 bases, with 6 bases between. The CDR3 is 12 amino acids. The V gene's germline CDR1 is MDHEN and CDR2 SYDVKM. CDR3 DNA sequence: TGTGCCAGCAGTACAATAAATCAGCCCCAGCATTTT. As protein: CASSTINQPQHF.

This clone was detected once. The rearrangement links TRBV7-2 to TRBJ2-2; perhaps TRBD1 as D (5 bases). The length of the CDR3 is 14 residues. The V gene's germline CDR1 is SGHTA and CDR2 FQGNSA. Trimming cost V 2 bases and J 7 bases, with 11 bases left between them. The CDR3 region has the DNA TGTGCCAGCAGCTTAAGTCAGGGTGTCGGGGAGCTGTTTTTT. Translating gives CASSLSQGVGELFF.

This chain links TRBV5-8 with TRBJ1-5; D is unclear. Trimming removed 3 bases from V and 0 bases from J, with 13 bases in between. In germline, CDR1 is SGHTS, CDR2 YDEGEE. The CDR3 sequence is 16 residues long. CDR3 coding DNA: TGTGCCAGCAGCTATATCGGTTCCTATAGCAATCAGCCCCAGCATTTT. Protein: CASSYIGSYSNQPQHF.

The J gene is TRBJ1-2, the V gene TRBV28; D gene ambiguous. The germline gives CDR1 MDHEN, CDR2 SYDVKM. The CDR3 totals 12 residues. The V end lost 5 bases, the J end lost 4 bases, and 8 bases lay between the germline ends. The CDR3 sequence is CASSGLSYGYTF. CDR3 in DNA: TGTGCCAGCAGTGGGCTGAGCTATGGCTACACCTTC.

This chain joins TRBV7-6 and TRBJ2-1; maybe TRBD2 (6 bases). This CDR3 spans 16 amino acids. Germline V lookup: CDR1 SGHVS, CDR2 FNYEAQ. V shed 1 base and J shed 4 bases, with 14 bases lying between them. CDR3 nucleotide sequence: TGTGCCAGCAGCTTAGAGGGAGGAGGAGGGTACAATGAGCAGTTCTTC. Amino acid sequence: CASSLEGGGGYNEQFF.

This chain links TRBV19 with TRBJ1-4; TRBD1 agrees at 10 bases. The CDR3 runs 15 residues. The ends lost 4 bases at V and 2 bases at J; junction bases unmatched: 1. CDR1 LNHDA and CDR2 SQIVND come from the germline V gene (reference sequence). Here the CDR3 DNA reads TGTGCCAGTAGTAGACAGGGGGCGACTAATGAAAAACTGTTTTTT. Translated: CASSRQGATNEKLFF.